These 23 T cell receptor beta chains were sequenced from one sample in a study of identical twins. TCRdb re-called the 5' RACE reads with MiXCR, one entry per CDR3 protein. The top ten clones hold 4% to 5.5% of a sample with fewer than 900,000 distinct CDR3 sequences, 21% of them seen once. In addition, the sample was reused for a study of T cells expressing NK-cell markers.

Sequencing was done on a sample of PBMCs. The receptors stem from a woman under 30 in good health.

This rearrangement joins TRBV21-1 to TRBJ2-1; TRBD1 was called by the table and not checked on the DNA. TRBV21-1 counts as a pseudogene. The CDR3 covers 16 residues. CDR3 coding DNA: TGTGCCAGCAGCAAAGATTCAGGGGGGAAGTACAATGAGCAGTTCTTC. This translates into CASSKDSGGKYNEQFF.

The J gene is TRBJ2-2, the V gene TRBV12-5; D gene ambiguous. Per the germline V gene, CDR1 is LGHNT and CDR2 is FRNRAP. This CDR3 contains 13 residues. The V and J ends lost 2 bases and 5 bases respectively, with 6 bases between them. The CDR3 protein is CASGLWATGELFF. The CDR3 bases are TGTGCTAGTGGTTTGTGGGCGACCGGGGAGCTGTTTTTT.

The chain is built from TRBV5-1 and TRBJ2-2, with D possibly matching TRBD1 (5 bases). The CDR3 extends over 15 amino acids. CDR1 is SGHRS, CDR2 YFSETQ, per germline. Trimming pared 0 bases from V and 1 base from J, leaving 7 bases between. CDR3 amino acids: CASSLVQENTGELFF. The CDR3 DNA follows: TGCGCCAGCAGCTTGGTACAGGAGAACACCGGGGAGCTGTTTTTT.

The chain recombines TRBV7-9 with TRBJ2-5, with 12 bases that match TRBD2. The CDR3 consists of 17 residues. Trimming removed 4 bases from V and 5 bases from J; junction bases left unmatched: 11. CDR1 is SEHNR and CDR2 is FQNEAQ in the germline V gene (reference sequence). The CDR3 region is CASSSRLAGERRETQYF. The DNA of the CDR3 is TGTGCCAGCAGCTCCCGACTAGCGGGAGAACGGAGGGAGACCCAGTACTTC.

There are a few counts of this clonotype. The CDR3 DNA sequence: TGTGCCAGCAGTTACTCAGTGGCGGTCCAAGAGACCCAGTACTTC. Encoded protein: CASSYSVAVQETQYF. The chain recombines TRBV6-5 with TRBJ2-5; no definite D call. CDR1 MNHEY and CDR2 SVGAGI come from the germline V gene. CDR3 length equals 15 residues. Trimming shortened V by 0 bases and J by 1 base, and 9 bases separated the two germline ends.

Only a few counts were recorded for this clonotype. The V and J genes are TRBV20-1 and TRBJ2-5, with a tentative D call TRBD1 (6 bases). Germline values: CDR1 DFQATT, CDR2 SNEGSKA (reference sequence). The CDR3 runs 14 residues. Trimming removed 3 bases at V and 5 bases at J, with 16 bases between. The CDR3 loop is CSARGTLLSETQYF. Written as DNA, the CDR3 is TGCAGTGCTAGGGGGACACTTTTGTCCGAGACCCAGTACTTC.

This chain joins TRBV20-1 and TRBJ1-2; possible D gene TRBD1, 6 bases. The germline V gene has CDR1 DFQATT and CDR2 SNEGSKA (reference sequence). With 6 bases removed from V and 9 bases from J, the gap between germline ends came to 17 bases. CDR3 length: 12 amino acids. The CDR3 sequence is CSAGGRAGSYTF. The CDR3 DNA follows: TGCAGTGCCGGGGGCAGGGCGGGAAGCTACACCTTC.

This clonotype was observed a few times. V is TRBV6-4 and J is TRBJ2-1; 9 nucleotides align to TRBD2. The germline gives CDR1 MRHNA, CDR2 SNTAGT. Germline trimming cut 4 bases from V and 4 bases from J; bases unmatched to any gene: 5. The CDR3 spans 15 residues. The CDR3 region is CASSVRLADYNEQFF. Written as DNA, the CDR3 is TGTGCCAGCAGTGTAAGACTAGCGGATTACAATGAGCAGTTCTTC.

The J gene is TRBJ2-5, the V gene TRBV4-3; 7 nucleotides agree with TRBD2. With 1 base clipped from V and 2 bases from J, the junction kept 7 bases outside the gene matches. There are 16 residues in the CDR3. In germline, CDR1 is LGHNA, CDR2 YSLEER. CDR3 residues: CASSQGVGGNQETQYF. Written as DNA, the CDR3 is TGCGCCAGCAGCCAAGGAGTGGGAGGGAATCAAGAGACCCAGTACTTC.

This sequence joins TRBV5-1 and TRBJ2-2; tentatively, D is TRBD2 (5 bases). The CDR3 totals 15 residues. V lost 4 bases and J 2 bases, leaving 12 bases between the germline ends. The germline V gene encodes CDR1 SGHRS and CDR2 YFSETQ. Written as DNA, the CDR3 is TGCGCCAGCAGCCCAACGACGGGAAACACCGGGGAGCTGTTTTTT. It yields the protein CASSPTTGNTGELFF.

Written as DNA, the CDR3 is TGTGCCACCAGTGTGGGGCTGAACACTGAAGCTTTCTTT. It yields the protein CATSVGLNTEAFF. J is TRBJ1-1 and V is TRBV15; tentative D call: TRBD1 (5 bases). The CDR3 sequence is 13 residues long. Germline V gives CDR1 LNHNV, CDR2 YYDKDF (reference sequence). Trimming stripped 6 bases from V and 0 bases from J, with 8 bases between.

The genes are TRBV6-5 and TRBJ2-7; 14 nucleotides agree with TRBD2. Trimming at V came to 1 base and at J to 0 bases, leaving 5 bases not matched to a gene. CDR1 is MNHEY, CDR2 SVGAGI, per germline. The CDR3 runs to 18 residues. The CDR3 DNA follows: TGTGCCAGCAGTTACTTCGGACTAGCGGGGGGCGGCTCCTACGAGCAGTACTTC. It yields the protein CASSYFGLAGGGSYEQYF.

There are a few counts of this clonotype. The chain links TRBV6-5 to TRBJ1-5; the D gene is possibly TRBD1 (5 bases). The CDR3 covers 15 residues. Germline lookup yields CDR1 MNHEY and CDR2 SVGAGI. V was trimmed by 4 bases and J by 1 base, leaving 11 bases between them. This chain's CDR3 is CASSLAQGSNQPQHF. In nucleotides, the CDR3 is TGTGCCAGCAGTTTAGCTCAGGGAAGCAATCAGCCCCAGCATTTT.

This rearrangement joins TRBV6-2 or TRBV6-3 to TRBJ2-3, with 8 bases aligning to TRBD2. CDR3 size: 15 residues. V lost 6 bases, J lost 3 bases, and 8 bases stayed unmatched. Germline CDR1 and CDR2: MNHEY and SVGEGT. The CDR3 sequence is CASSHTSGLTDTQYF. As DNA, the CDR3 is TGTGCCAGCAGCCACACTAGCGGACTAACAGATACGCAGTATTTT.

There are a few counts of this clonotype. The chain is built from TRBV11-2 and TRBJ2-1; 13 positions agree with TRBD2. The CDR3 spans 15 residues. The trim removed 4 bases at V and 8 bases at J, leaving 5 bases unmatched. The germline gives CDR1 SGHAT, CDR2 FQNNGV. The chain's CDR3 is CASSSRTSGSDEQFF. The CDR3 DNA follows: TGTGCCAGCAGCTCCCGGACTAGCGGGAGCGATGAGCAGTTCTTC.

V is TRBV7-2 and J is TRBJ1-4; a weak D match, TRBD1 (6 bases). This CDR3 is 16 amino acids long. V lost 5 bases and J lost 2, with 15 bases in between. Per the germline V gene, CDR1 is SGHTA and CDR2 is FQGNSA. CDR3 bases: TGTGCCAGCAGCCCCCCGGGGGCATGGACTAATGAAAAACTGTTTTTT. Its translation is CASSPPGAWTNEKLFF.

This clonotype was seen only a few times. V and J are TRBV6-6 and TRBJ2-7; TRBD1 might be the D (5 bases). This CDR3 is built from 13 residues. V shed 4 bases and J shed 4 bases, with 11 bases lying between them. Germline CDR1 and CDR2: MNHNY and SVGAGI (reference sequence). The CDR3 loop is CASSSWTIYEQYF. Written as DNA, the CDR3 is TGTGCCAGCAGTTCGTGGACAATTTACGAGCAGTACTTC.

The chain joins TRBV7-9 to TRBJ2-1; 7 bases are shared with TRBD1. The J segment lost 2 bases and the V segment lost 6 bases, leaving 7 bases of the junction unmatched. Per germline, CDR1 SEHNR and CDR2 FQNEAQ (reference sequence). The CDR3 totals 15 residues. The CDR3: CASSADRETYNEQFF. CDR3 in DNA: TGTGCCAGCAGTGCTGACAGGGAGACCTACAATGAGCAGTTCTTC.

This clonotype occurred a few times. The genes are TRBV5-1 and TRBJ1-5; D is undetermined. V lost 3 bases and J lost 6, with 10 bases in between. Per the germline V gene, CDR1 is SGHRS and CDR2 is YFSETQ. The CDR3 sequence is 13 residues long. Here the CDR3 DNA reads TGCGCCAGCAGCTCAGACGGAGCTCAGCCCCAGCATTTT. It specifies CASSSDGAQPQHF.

In its sample, this clonotype was seen a few times. The V gene is TRBV7-2, the J gene TRBJ2-5; 7 positions match TRBD2. The CDR3 loop spans 15 amino acids. The germline CDR1 and CDR2 sequences are SGHTA and FQGNSA. The J segment lost 1 base and the V segment lost 3 bases, leaving 5 bases of the junction unmatched. The CDR3 spells CASSFSSSGQETQYF. CDR3 bases: TGTGCCAGCAGCTTCAGTTCTAGCGGCCAAGAGACCCAGTACTTC.

This clonotype has just a few counts. J is TRBJ2-1 and V is TRBV3-1; TRBD2 might be the D (5 bases). V was pared by 4 bases and J by 10 bases, with 11 bases between. CDR1 is LGHDT and CDR2 is YNNKEL in the germline V gene (reference sequence). This CDR3 is built from 12 residues. The CDR3 loop reads CASSRGLGEQFF. The CDR3 DNA reads as TGTGCCAGCAGCCGCGGACTGGGGGAGCAGTTCTTC.

This clonotype appeared a few times. This CDR3 reads CASSSLVAGGLAGNEQFF. Here the CDR3 DNA reads TGTGCCAGCAGCTCCCTTGTAGCGGGAGGCCTCGCGGGCAATGAGCAGTTCTTC. The rearrangement links TRBV11-1 to TRBJ2-1; 10 bases align to TRBD2. With 4 bases clipped from V and 6 bases from J, the junction kept 15 bases outside the gene matches. The CDR3 contains 18 residues. CDR1 SGHAT and CDR2 FQDESV come from the germline V gene (reference sequence). Variable domain in full (rest from reference TRBV11-1 and TRBJ2-1): EAEVAQSPRYKITEKSQAVAFWCDPISGHATLYWYRQILGQGPELLVQFQDESVVDDSQLPKDRFSAERLKGVDSTLKIQPAELGDSAMYLCASSSLVAGGLAGNEQFFGPGTRLTVL.

The chain carries TRBV5-5 and TRBJ2-7, with a possible D match to TRBD1 (5 bases). Germline CDR1 and CDR2: SGHKS and YYEKEE (reference sequence). This CDR3 has 16 amino acids. Trimming pared 4 bases from V and 2 bases from J, leaving 19 bases between. CDR3 sequence: CASSPSGSRGTYEQYF. The CDR3 DNA sequence: TGTGCCAGCAGCCCCTCCGGGTCTAGGGGTACCTACGAGCAGTACTTC.